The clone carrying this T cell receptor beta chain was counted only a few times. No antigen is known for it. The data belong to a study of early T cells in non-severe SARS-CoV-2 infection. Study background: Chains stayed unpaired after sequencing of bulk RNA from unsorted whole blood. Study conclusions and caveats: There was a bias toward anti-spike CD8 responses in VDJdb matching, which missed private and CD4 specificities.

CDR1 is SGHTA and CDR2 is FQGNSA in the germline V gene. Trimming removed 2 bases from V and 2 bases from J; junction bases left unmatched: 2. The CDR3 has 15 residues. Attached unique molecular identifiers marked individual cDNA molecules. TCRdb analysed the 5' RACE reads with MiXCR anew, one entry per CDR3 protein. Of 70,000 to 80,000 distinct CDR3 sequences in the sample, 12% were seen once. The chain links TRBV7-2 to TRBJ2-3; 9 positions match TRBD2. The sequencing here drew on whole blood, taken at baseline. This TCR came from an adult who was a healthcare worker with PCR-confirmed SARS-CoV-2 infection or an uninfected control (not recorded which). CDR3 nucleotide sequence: TGTGCCAGCAGCTTACAGCGGGGGGCCACAGATACGCAGTATTTT. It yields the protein CASSLQRGATDTQYF.